Below are 12 T cell receptor beta chains sequenced from a single sample in a study of T cells after yellow fever vaccination. TCRdb re-analysed the 5' RACE reads in MiXCR, keeping a single row per CDR3 protein. The data hold more than 95,000 distinct CDR3 sequences, with 7.4% observed a single time. The input for sequencing was CD4+ T cells sorted from PBMCs, taken approximately 11 days after the first yellow fever vaccination. Source of these receptors: a man between 18 and 29 years old who received the YFV17D yellow fever vaccine.

The table lists this clonotype with many counts. The chain combines TRBV5-1 with TRBJ2-3; 8 nucleotides match TRBD2. There are 16 residues in the CDR3. The germline CDR1 and CDR2 sequences are SGHRS and YFSETQ. The V and J ends lost 0 bases and 6 bases, in that order; junction bases with no gene match: 9. CDR3 region: CASSLGVSGEADTQYF. In DNA, the CDR3 is TGCGCCAGCAGCTTGGGAGTTAGCGGGGAGGCCGATACGCAGTATTTT.

At least ten counts were recorded for this clonotype. The V gene is TRBV5-1, the J gene TRBJ2-7, with TRBD2 identical over 11 bases. V lost 7 bases to trimming and J lost 5 bases; unmatched junction nucleotides: 8. This CDR3 contains 14 residues. Per germline, CDR1 SGHRS and CDR2 YFSETQ. CDR3 in DNA: TGCGCCAGCGGGAGGGGACTAGCGGCGCACGAGCAGTACTTC. This translates into CASGRGLAAHEQYF.

This clonotype occurred many times. The rearrangement uses TRBV3-1 and TRBJ1-2; 7 positions match TRBD1. V trimming: 0 bases; J trimming: 3 bases; junction bases outside the gene matches: 4. The CDR3 loop spans 15 amino acids. Per germline, CDR1 LGHDT and CDR2 YNNKEL (reference sequence). CDR3 sequence (DNA): TGTGCCAGCAGCCAAGATTTTACAGGGGACTATGGCTACACCTTC. Translating it yields CASSQDFTGDYGYTF.

This clonotype appeared many times. The rearrangement uses TRBV6-1 and TRBJ1-5, with TRBD1 as a possible D gene (6 bases). The CDR3 runs to 14 residues. Deletions cut 2 bases from V and 3 bases from J, with 8 bases between. Germline V CDR1 and CDR2: MNHNS, SASEGT. The CDR3 DNA is TGTGCCAGCAGTGAAAGGGGGGTCAATCAGCCCCAGCATTTT. This translates into CASSERGVNQPQHF.

This clonotype was counted ten times or more. This chain uses TRBV7-2 with TRBJ2-5, with 12 bases fitting TRBD2. Germline CDR1 and CDR2: SGHTA and FQGNSA. J was trimmed by 2 bases and V by 2 bases; bases with no gene match: 9. This CDR3 region has 18 residues. The chain's CDR3 is CASSLSLLAGGSQETQYF. The CDR3 DNA follows: TGTGCCAGCAGCTTATCCCTACTAGCGGGGGGATCACAAGAGACCCAGTACTTC.

This clonotype was seen repeatedly, ten times or more. CDR3 coding DNA: TGCAGTGCTATTGCAGGGACGGGACAGCCCCAGCATTTT. The encoded protein is CSAIAGTGQPQHF. V and J are TRBV20-1 and TRBJ1-5; TRBD1 is a possible D gene (5 bases). V lost 4 bases to trimming and J lost 7 bases, with 14 bases between them. The CDR3 runs to 13 residues. Germline V gene sequence: CDR1 DFQATT, CDR2 SNEGSKA (reference sequence).

This clonotype was seen at least ten times. The V gene is TRBV7-2, the J gene TRBJ2-1; a weak D match, TRBD1 (5 bases). Germline V CDR1 and CDR2: SGHTA, FQGNSA. This CDR3 region has 11 residues. Trimming left V 5 bases short and J 11 bases short, with 10 bases between. Here the CDR3 reads CASSLTEKQFF. DNA of the CDR3: TGTGCCAGCAGCCTGACAGAAAAGCAGTTCTTC.

The table lists this clonotype with a few counts. The rearrangement links TRBV3-1 to TRBJ2-1, with a tentative D call TRBD2 (5 bases). The CDR3 is 12 amino acids. V was pared by 4 bases and J by 10 bases, with 11 bases between. Germline values: CDR1 LGHDT, CDR2 YNNKEL (reference sequence). CDR3 loop: CASSPLPGEQFF. As DNA, the CDR3 is TGTGCCAGCAGCCCTCTTCCGGGGGAGCAGTTCTTC.

Ten or more counts support this clonotype. The V call is TRBV18, the J call TRBJ2-1; D is unresolved. The V gene's germline CDR1 is KGHSH and CDR2 LQKENI. With 3 bases removed from V and 10 bases from J, the gap between germline ends came to 10 bases. The CDR3 covers 12 residues. CDR3 sequence (DNA): TGTGCCAGCTCACCCCTGGGCCAGGAGCAGTTCTTC. Protein product: CASSPLGQEQFF.

This clonotype was seen repeatedly, ten times or more. The chain carries TRBV12-3 or TRBV12-4 and TRBJ2-1; the match to TRBD2 covers 9 bases. V was clipped by 10 bases and J by 5 bases; unmatched bases: 9. The CDR3 has 14 amino acids. The CDR3 DNA sequence: TGTGCCATCTCCTGGGCTAGCGGGGACAATGAGCAGTTCTTC. Amino acids: CAISWASGDNEQFF.

In this sample, this clonotype turned up many times. The gene calls are TRBV12-3 or TRBV12-4 and TRBJ2-7, with TRBD2 as a possible D gene (6 bases). The CDR3 totals 13 residues. Trimming took 2 bases from V and 6 from J, leaving 11 bases between them. CDR3 sequence (DNA): TGTGCCAGCAGTTTACAGTCGGGACTCGAGCAGTACTTC. As protein: CASSLQSGLEQYF.

This clonotype was counted many times. V is TRBV12-3 or TRBV12-4 and J is TRBJ1-1; D uncertain. Trimming took off 3 bases at V and 4 bases at J, with 15 bases between the two ends. The CDR3 covers 15 residues. CDR3 nucleotide sequence: TGTGCCAGCAGTTTTAACTCGGGTCGGAGCACTGAAGCTTTCTTT. Residues: CASSFNSGRSTEAFF.